This T cell receptor beta chain was sequenced for a study of blood T cell repertoires in COVID-19. Study-level background: Collection of acute and convalescent COVID-19 samples took place in the United States, Italy and Spain.

V was cut by 2 bases and J by 0 bases, with 23 bases left in between. This CDR3 has 20 amino acids. Germline lookup yields CDR1 MDHEN and CDR2 SYDVKM. The study drew participants aged about 18 to 95 years from approximately 25 US areas. Cohorts were assigned according to the clinical history that participants reported. Data came from immunoSEQ multiplex PCR; TCRdb stores just in-frame clones and leaves some out. The sample contains roughly 360,000 clones, 88% of which appear only once. The sample taken for sequencing was PBMCs or T cells enriched from blood (not recorded which). This receptor was taken from a woman aged 25-40 years with acute COVID-19. V is TRBV28 and J is TRBJ1-3; weak D call: TRBD1 (6 bases). In DNA form, the CDR3 reads TGTGCCAGCAGTTTAAACCGACAGGTTCCGGGGTCGGGCTCTGGAAACACCATATATTTT. It is translated as CASSLNRQVPGSGSGNTIYF. The variable domain in full, with the rest retrieved from reference TRBV28 and TRBJ1-3, is DVKVTQSSRYLVKRTGEKVFLECVQDMDHENMFWYRQDPGLGLRLIYFSYDVKMKEKGDIPEGYSVSREKKERFSLILESASTNQTSMYLCASSLNRQVPGSGSGNTIYFGEGSWLTVV.